A single sample gave rise to the 12 T cell receptor beta chains below, sequenced in a study of breast tumors, draining lymph nodes, adjacent tissues. Axillary draining lymph nodes of breast cancer patients supplied the node samples. TCRdb re-called the multiplex PCR reads with MiXCR, one entry per CDR3 protein. The sample includes around 230,000 distinct CDR3 sequences, about 30% seen only once; the top ten take around 1.4%. Sequencing input: axillary lymph node tissue. The receptors come from a female donor with breast cancer. Some clones in this sample may be carry-over from other donors' samples.

This clonotype came up many times. The chain joins TRBV4-1 to TRBJ1-3, with D perhaps TRBD1 (6 bases). The CDR3 consists of 15 residues. V was shortened by 4 bases and J by 0 bases, with 10 bases between the two germline ends. Germline V gives CDR1 MGHRA, CDR2 YSYEKL. The CDR3 nucleotides read TGCGCCAGCAGCCCGGGGGCTAACTCTGGAAACACCATATATTTT. Translating it yields CASSPGANSGNTIYF.

About this clonotype itself: One base away lies a much larger clone, so this may be a sequencing read error. The chain combines TRBV11-1 with TRBJ2-7; D is unclear. Looked up from germline, CDR1 is SGHAT and CDR2 is FQDESV (reference sequence). This CDR3 comprises 13 residues. Written as DNA, the CDR3 is TGTGCCAGCAGCTTGGAAGACTCCTCCGAGCAGTACTTC. It is translated as CASSLEDSSEQYF.

This clonotype was counted between two and nine times. A read error may be the cause here, since a much bigger clone is one base away. The chain combines TRBV18 with TRBJ2-5; no definite D call. V lost 3 bases and J 9 bases, leaving 17 bases between the germline ends. The CDR3 extends over 14 amino acids. CDR1 and CDR2 (germline): KGHSH, LQKENI. In nucleotides, the CDR3 is TGTGCCAGCTCACCCCCTATGTCTGAGAAGGCCCAGTACTTC. Its translation: CASSPPMSEKAQYF.

This clonotype was detected many times. Just one base apart from a much larger clone, this may be a read error. V usage is TRBV6-6 and J usage is TRBJ1-6, with D possibly TRBD1 on 6 matching bases. V shed 7 bases and J shed 7 bases, with 17 bases lying between them. From germline, CDR1 is MNHNY and CDR2 SVGAGI (reference sequence). There are 15 residues in the CDR3. DNA for the CDR3: TGTGCCAGCACCCCCAGCACAGGGACGAATTCACCCCTCCACTTT. This encodes CASTPSTGTNSPLHF.

The rearrangement uses TRBV6-2 or TRBV6-3 and TRBJ1-2; D is perhaps TRBD1 (5 bases). The germline V gene encodes CDR1 MNHEY and CDR2 SVGEGT. The CDR3 sequence is 14 residues long. V lost 0 bases and J lost 4, with 9 bases in between. CDR3: CASSYSGVFYGYTF. The CDR3 nucleotides are TGTGCCAGCAGTTACTCGGGGGTTTTCTATGGCTACACCTTC.

About this clonotype: At one boundary the junction diverges from the germline segment, which might be a read error. The V and J genes are TRBV11-3 and TRBJ2-7; possibly TRBD1 or TRBD2 for D (5 bases each). Germline assignment: CDR1 SGHNT and CDR2 YENEEA. The CDR3 is 14 amino acids. Here the CDR3 reads CAGSLAGTPGEQYF. The CDR3 nucleotides are TGTGCCGGCAGCTTAGCCGGGACCCCCGGGGAGCAGTACTTC. Full variable domain (outside the CDR3, taken from reference TRBV11-3 and TRBJ2-7): EAGVVQSPRYKIIEKKQPVAFWCNPISGHNTLYWYLQNLGQGPELLIRYENEEAVDDSQLPKDRFSAERLKGVDSTLKIQPAELGDSAVYLCAGSLAGTPGEQYFGPGTRLTVT.

CDR3 sequence: CASSFGGGAADTQYF. In nucleotides, the CDR3 is TGTGCCAGCAGTTTCGGCGGAGGGGCGGCGGATACGCAGTATTTT. V is TRBV27 and J is TRBJ2-3; D might be TRBD2 (6 bases). The germline CDR1 and CDR2 sequences are MNHEY and SMNVEV (reference sequence). Trimming cost V 3 bases and J 6 bases, with 16 bases left between them. The CDR3 is 15 residues long.

This clonotype was counted between two and nine times. The V gene is TRBV6-2 or TRBV6-3, the J gene TRBJ2-2, with D perhaps matching TRBD2 (6 bases). Germline V gives CDR1 MNHEY, CDR2 SVGEGT. The CDR3 totals 15 residues. Between the trimmed V and J ends, which lost 6 bases and 3 bases, there was a span of 14 bases. The CDR3 coding sequence is TGTGCCAGCAGACTTCCGGGGACTTACACCGGGGAGCTGTTTTTT. Protein product: CASRLPGTYTGELFF.

CDR3 region: CASSPYKRGNEQFF. In nucleotides, the CDR3 is TGTGCCAGCTCACCCTATAAACGGGGCAATGAGCAGTTCTTC. The chain employs TRBV18 and TRBJ2-5; D is possibly TRBD2 (5 bases). The J call may be mistaken, given a closer DNA end match to TRBJ2-1. The CDR3 runs to 14 residues. Germline CDR1 is KGHSH and CDR2 is LQKENI.

Remarks on this clonotype: Relative to the germline gene, one junction end is altered; a read error may explain this. The CDR3 coding sequence is TGTGCCAGCACCCAGCGGGGCCACCTGTACGAGCAGCACTTC. This codes for CASTQRGHLYEQHF. The rearrangement joins TRBV7-9 to TRBJ2-7, with 7 bases identical to TRBD2. In germline, CDR1 is SEHNR, CDR2 FQNEAQ (reference sequence). The CDR3 contains 14 residues.

Note on this clonotype: This may be a read error, as it is one base from a much larger clone. The chain recombines TRBV20-1 with TRBJ2-7, with TRBD1 as a possible D gene (6 bases). From germline, CDR1 is DFQATT and CDR2 SNEGSKA (reference sequence). The CDR3 totals 11 residues. CDR3 in amino acids: CSAQQGREQSF. The CDR3 DNA reads TGCAGTGCTCAACAGGGACGCGAGCAGTCCTTC.

A word on this clonotype: Since a much larger clone is just one base distant, this may be a read error. The rearrangement links TRBV20-1 to TRBJ1-2; possible D gene TRBD1, 5 bases. The germline V gene has CDR1 DFQATT and CDR2 SNEGSKA (reference sequence). The CDR3 has 13 residues. CDR3 sequence reads: CSASQQALYAYTF. The CDR3 nucleotides read TGCAGTGCCAGCCAACAGGCCCTCTATGCCTACACCTTC.